This entry lists 9 T cell receptor beta chains sequenced from one sample in a study of blood T cell repertoires in COVID-19. Here immunoSEQ multiplex PCR was the method, and the copy in TCRdb shows in-frame clones only, minus some. The sample holds 18,000 or so clones; 88% are singletons and the top ten take roughly 10%. Sample: peripheral blood. The receptors derive from a middle-aged man with active COVID-19.

The chain is built from TRBV20-1 and TRBJ1-2; no firm D call. This CDR3 spans 11 amino acids. The germline V and J ends were trimmed by 3 bases and 6 bases, with 8 bases remaining between them. The germline V gene has CDR1 DFQATT and CDR2 SNEGSKA (reference sequence). In DNA form, the CDR3 reads TGCAGTGCTAGTGGCGTTCATGGCTACACCTTC. Translation gives CSASGVHGYTF.

The V and J genes are TRBV5-8 and TRBJ1-4; D unclear. This CDR3 spans 14 amino acids. CDR1 and CDR2 from the germline V gene are SGHTS and YDEGEE. Trimming pared 5 bases from V and 6 bases from J, leaving 14 bases between. The CDR3 here is CASSFLGGYEKLFF. The CDR3 nucleotides are TGTGCCAGCAGTTTCCTCGGAGGTTATGAAAAACTGTTTTTT.

The genes are TRBV5-4 and TRBJ2-1; 15 nucleotides line up with TRBD2. V shed 4 bases, J shed 7 bases, and the junction held 6 bases outside the gene matches. CDR1 and CDR2 from the germline V gene are SGHNT and YYREEE (reference sequence). This CDR3 spans 16 amino acids. This CDR3 reads CASSPPGTSGRNEQFF. CDR3 bases: TGTGCCAGCAGCCCCCCCGGGACTAGCGGGAGGAATGAGCAGTTCTTC.

The chain recombines TRBV10-1 with TRBJ2-3, with D unresolved. The V end lost 4 bases, the J end lost 0 bases, and 8 bases lay between the germline ends. The germline V gene encodes CDR1 WNHNN and CDR2 SYGVQD (reference sequence). This CDR3 spans 14 amino acids. CDR3 nucleotide sequence: TGCGCCAGCAGTGTAGAGTTTAGCACAGATACGCAGTATTTT. Its protein is CASSVEFSTDTQYF.

With regard to this clone: Compared with germline, one end of the junction differs, possibly owing to a read error. V and J are TRBV27 and TRBJ1-1; D remains unclear. The CDR3 is 14 amino acids. Germline V lookup: CDR1 MNHEY, CDR2 SMNVEV (reference sequence). As DNA, the CDR3 is TGTGCCAGCAGTTTATCTTTTGACCGGACTGGAGCTTTCTTT. It encodes CASSLSFDRTGAFF.

The chain recombines TRBV29-1 with TRBJ1-5; 8 nucleotides line up with TRBD1. This CDR3 is 13 amino acids long. CDR1 SQVTM and CDR2 ANQGSEA come from the germline V gene. J lost 4 bases, V lost 4 bases, and 3 bases had no gene match. In DNA form, the CDR3 reads TGCAGCGTTGTACAGGGGGGTAATCAGCCCCAGCATTTT. Translation: CSVVQGGNQPQHF.

CDR3: CASSIESTGSYEQYF. The CDR3, as DNA: TGTGCCAGTAGTATAGAATCGACAGGGTCCTACGAGCAGTACTTC. This rearrangement joins TRBV19 to TRBJ2-7; 7 positions agree with TRBD1. J lost 1 base, V lost 0 bases, and 3 bases had no gene match. Germline V gene lookup returns CDR1 LNHDA and CDR2 SQIVND (reference sequence). This CDR3 contains 15 residues.

CDR3 bases: TGTGCCACCAGCACCTCAGGGCGTCCTAATGAAAAACTGTTTTTT. It yields the protein CATSTSGRPNEKLFF. The gene calls are TRBV15 and TRBJ1-4; D is perhaps TRBD1 (5 bases). The CDR3 sequence is 15 residues long. Germline V gives CDR1 LNHNV, CDR2 YYDKDF (reference sequence). The ends were cut back, 4 bases at V and 3 bases at J, with 12 bases in the middle.

The chain is built from TRBV28 and TRBJ2-7, with TRBD1 matching 9 bases. The CDR3 spans 16 residues. V lost 7 bases and J lost 4; bases outside the gene matches: 14. CDR1 and CDR2 from the germline V gene are MDHEN and SYDVKM. The CDR3 nucleotides read TGTGCCAGCACAGGGACAGGGCACTCCACTTGGTACGAGCAGTACTTC. Its translation is CASTGTGHSTWYEQYF.